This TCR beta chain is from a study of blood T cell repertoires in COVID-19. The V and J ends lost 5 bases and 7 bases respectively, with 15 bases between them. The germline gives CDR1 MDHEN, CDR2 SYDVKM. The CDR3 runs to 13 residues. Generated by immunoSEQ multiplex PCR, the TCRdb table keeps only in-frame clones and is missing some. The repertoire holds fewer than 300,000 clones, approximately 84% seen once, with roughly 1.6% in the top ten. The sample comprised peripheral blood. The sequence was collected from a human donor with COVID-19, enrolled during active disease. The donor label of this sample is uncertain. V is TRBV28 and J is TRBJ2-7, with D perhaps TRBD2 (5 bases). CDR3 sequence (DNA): TGTGCCAGCAGTGAGGGCCCGGGTACTGAGCAGTACTTC. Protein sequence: CASSEGPGTEQYF.